A single sample is the source of the 16 T cell receptor beta chains below, sequenced in a study of glioma-infiltrating T cells. TCR alpha and beta CDR3 regions were amplified from RNA using iRepertoire nested multiplex PCR. TCRdb used MiXCR to reprocess the multiplex PCR reads, holding one entry per CDR3 protein. The sample shows 44,000 or so distinct CDR3 sequences, 20% to 25% of them seen only once. The specimen was glioma tissue, nonneoplastic brain tissue, or PBMCs (not recorded which). The source is a human donor with low-grade glioma or glioblastoma, undergoing nonglioma brain surgery, or in good health (not recorded which).

The V and J genes are TRBV2 and TRBJ1-2; D unclear. Germline V gene data show CDR1 as SNHLY and CDR2 as FYNNEI. CDR3 length equals 13 residues. Trimming pared 7 bases from V and 5 bases from J, leaving 14 bases between. The CDR3 here is CASTVAGKYGYTF. DNA of the CDR3: TGTGCCAGCACCGTAGCCGGGAAGTATGGCTACACCTTC.

This clonotype came up many times. V is TRBV20-1 and J is TRBJ2-2; 12 nucleotides match TRBD2. The germline CDR1 and CDR2 sequences are DFQATT and SNEGSKA (reference sequence). J lost 5 bases, V lost 5 bases, and 6 bases had no gene match. This CDR3 has 15 residues. Here the CDR3 DNA reads TGCAGTGCTGCTACTAGCGGGAGGCTAACCGGGGAGCTGTTTTTT. Its protein is CSAATSGRLTGELFF.

To note about this clonotype: A much larger clone lies one base from this, so it may be a read error. This sequence joins TRBV3-1 and TRBJ2-1, with D possibly TRBD2 on 6 matching bases. The CDR3 totals 15 residues. Germline values: CDR1 LGHDT, CDR2 YNNKEL (reference sequence). Deletions cut 1 base from V and 7 bases from J, with 14 bases between. The CDR3 region has the DNA TGTGCCAGCAGCCAAGGGGCTGGTAGCGGTAATGAGCAGTTCTTC. It specifies CASSQGAGSGNEQFF.

This clonotype was recorded many times. The V gene is TRBV10-3, the J gene TRBJ1-2; 10 positions match TRBD1. Germline V lookup: CDR1 ENHRY, CDR2 SYGVKD. Trimming took 3 bases from V and 8 from J; bases not matched to a gene: 9. The CDR3 length is 15 residues. This CDR3 is CAISDPGQGMEGYTF. The CDR3 DNA sequence: TGTGCCATCAGTGATCCGGGACAGGGGATGGAAGGCTACACCTTC.

There are many counts of this clonotype. The V and J genes are TRBV3-1 and TRBJ1-5, with D unresolved. This CDR3 has 14 residues. V was shortened by 1 base and J by 7 bases, with 11 bases between the two germline ends. Germline V CDR1 and CDR2: LGHDT, YNNKEL (reference sequence). The chain's CDR3 is CASSQGSWSQPQHF. DNA for the CDR3: TGTGCCAGCAGCCAAGGGTCTTGGTCCCAGCCCCAGCATTTT.

With regard to this clonotype: This may come from a read error, since a much larger clone is one base off. This chain connects TRBV7-9 to TRBJ1-1; a possible D gene is TRBD1 (6 bases). Per the germline V gene, CDR1 is SEHNR and CDR2 is FQNEAQ (reference sequence). The CDR3 contains 13 residues. CDR3 protein: CASSGGGNTETFF. CDR3 nucleotide sequence: TGTGCCAGCAGCGGAGGGGGGAACACTGAAACTTTCTTT.

This clonotype was seen repeatedly, ten times or more. This rearrangement joins TRBV2 to TRBJ2-3, with 13 bases aligning to TRBD2. The CDR3 spans 15 residues. The V gene end was trimmed by 6 bases and the J gene end by 4 bases; junction bases not matched to a gene: 4. The germline V gene has CDR1 SNHLY and CDR2 FYNNEI. The CDR3 loop reads CASSGLAGESDTQYF. CDR3 sequence (DNA): TGTGCCAGCAGCGGACTAGCGGGGGAGTCAGATACGCAGTATTTT.

In this sample, this clonotype turned up many times. The gene calls are TRBV20-1 and TRBJ2-7; 9 nucleotides agree with TRBD2. V lost 3 bases to trimming and J lost 4 bases; unmatched junction nucleotides: 7. Germline loops: CDR1 DFQATT, CDR2 SNEGSKA (reference sequence). The CDR3 has 14 amino acids. The CDR3 reads CSARTSGRLYEQYF. The CDR3 region has the DNA TGCAGTGCTAGGACTAGCGGAAGATTATACGAGCAGTACTTC.

In this sample, this clonotype turned up many times. V usage is TRBV4-2 and J usage is TRBJ1-1; no clear D gene. CDR1 is LGHNA, CDR2 YNFKEQ, per germline. CDR3 length equals 18 residues. Trimming took 2 bases from V and 0 from J, leaving 19 bases between them. CDR3 residues: CASSQPTESTPMNTEAFF. The CDR3 nucleotides are TGTGCCAGCAGCCAACCCACCGAGTCGACACCCATGAACACTGAAGCTTTCTTT.

This clonotype showed up many times. The chain joins TRBV6-1 to TRBJ2-2; a possible D gene is TRBD2 (6 bases). CDR3 size: 13 residues. Germline CDR1 and CDR2: MNHNS and SASEGT. The germline V and J ends were trimmed by 5 bases and 5 bases, with 9 bases remaining between them. The CDR3 coding sequence is TGTGCCAGCAGTTACGCGGGGACCGGGGAGCTGTTTTTT. It translates to CASSYAGTGELFF.

As to this clonotype: Relative to the germline gene, one junction end is altered; a read error may explain this. The V call is TRBV28, the J call TRBJ1-1; D may be TRBD1 (5 bases). Germline V CDR1 and CDR2: MDHEN, SYDVKM. This CDR3 is built from 14 residues. In DNA form, the CDR3 reads TGTGCCAGCAGTCCCGGGGACTCCAACACTGAAGATATCTTT. It codes for CASSPGDSNTEDIF.

This clonotype showed up just a few times. The J gene is TRBJ2-7, the V gene TRBV5-1; D is tentatively TRBD1 or TRBD2 (5 bases each). CDR1 and CDR2 from the germline V gene are SGHRS and YFSETQ. The ends were cut back, 1 base at V and 0 bases at J, with 14 bases in the middle. CDR3 length: 16 residues. The CDR3 DNA sequence: TGCGCCAGCAGCTTGTCTTTCGGGACGGCCTCCTACGAGCAGTACTTC. Amino acids: CASSLSFGTASYEQYF.

This clonotype was counted many times. The chain employs TRBV4-3 and TRBJ1-2, with D unresolved. The CDR3 has 12 amino acids. V was pared by 0 bases and J by 4 bases, with 3 bases between. Germline lookup yields CDR1 LGHNA and CDR2 YSLEER. CDR3 nucleotides: TGCGCCAGCAGCCAAGACCGCTATGGCTACACCTTC. As protein: CASSQDRYGYTF.

The chain combines TRBV5-6 with TRBJ2-3, with 8 bases matching TRBD2. The CDR3 sequence is 16 residues long. Germline V gene data show CDR1 as SGHDT and CDR2 as YYEEEE. Germline trimming cut 3 bases from V and 0 bases from J; bases unmatched to any gene: 6. The CDR3 coding sequence is TGTGCCAGCAGCTCGGATAGCGGGGCTAGCACAGATACGCAGTATTTT. It specifies CASSSDSGASTDTQYF.

For this clonotype: A much larger clone is a single base away; this may be a read error. V usage is TRBV2 and J usage is TRBJ2-5; D gene ambiguous. Looked up from germline, CDR1 is SNHLY and CDR2 is FYNNEI. The CDR3 totals 14 residues. Here the CDR3 reads CASSEERFQEIQYF. DNA for the CDR3: TGTGCCAGCAGTGAAGAAAGATTCCAAGAGATCCAGTACTTC.

The table lists this clonotype with many counts. J is TRBJ1-1 and V is TRBV20-1; D unclear. This CDR3 region has 14 residues. CDR1 is DFQATT, CDR2 SNEGSKA, per germline (reference sequence). The V end was cut by 2 bases, the J end by 4 bases, with 14 bases between. DNA for the CDR3: TGCAGTGCTAGACCCGGACGGCTGGGCACTGAAGCTTTCTTT. Its protein is CSARPGRLGTEAFF.